This TCR beta chain was profiled in a study of CD8+ T cells in alopecia areata. The CDR3 has 14 residues. V lost 8 bases, J lost 8 bases, and 19 bases lay in between. Looked up from germline, CDR1 is SNHLY and CDR2 is FYNNEI. Sampling of alopecia areata patients yielded lesional scalp punch biopsies as well as peripheral blood. The authors extracted RNA and reverse transcribed it into cDNA as the sequencing template. Sequenced by immunoSEQ multiplex PCR; TCRdb stores in-frame clones only, minus some. The table has 150,000 to 200,000 clones, 50% to 70% seen once. This sequence originates from a human donor with alopecia areata. The J gene is TRBJ2-1, the V gene TRBV2, with D perhaps matching TRBD2 (6 bases). This specimen consisted of CD4+ T cells sorted from blood, obtained at week 0. CDR3 sequence reads: CASLGEVTVHEQFF. CDR3 bases: TGTGCCAGCCTAGGGGAGGTCACTGTCCATGAGCAGTTCTTC. Full variable domain (remainder filled in from reference TRBV2 and TRBJ2-1): EPEVTQTPSHQVTQMGQEVILRCVPISNHLYFYWYRQILGQKVEFLVSFYNNEISEKSEIFDDQFSVERPDGSNFTLKIRSTKLEDSAMYFCASLGEVTVHEQFFGPGTRLTVL.